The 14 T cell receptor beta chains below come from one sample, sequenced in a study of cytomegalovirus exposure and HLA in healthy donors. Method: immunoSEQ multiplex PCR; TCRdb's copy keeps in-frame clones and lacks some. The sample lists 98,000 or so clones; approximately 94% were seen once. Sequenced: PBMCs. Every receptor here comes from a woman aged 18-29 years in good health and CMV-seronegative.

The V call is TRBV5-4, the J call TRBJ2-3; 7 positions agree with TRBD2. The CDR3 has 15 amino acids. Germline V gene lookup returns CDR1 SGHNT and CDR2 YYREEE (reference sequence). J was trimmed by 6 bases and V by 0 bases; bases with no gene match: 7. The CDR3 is CASSLADGGSDTQYF. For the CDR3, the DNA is TGTGCCAGCAGCTTGGCCGACGGGGGGTCTGATACGCAGTATTTT.

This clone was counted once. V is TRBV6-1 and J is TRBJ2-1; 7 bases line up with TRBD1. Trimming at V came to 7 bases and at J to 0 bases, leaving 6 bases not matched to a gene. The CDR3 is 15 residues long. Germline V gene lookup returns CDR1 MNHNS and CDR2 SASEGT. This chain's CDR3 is CASTLDRSSYNEQFF. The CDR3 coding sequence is TGTGCCAGCACCCTGGACAGGAGCTCCTACAATGAGCAGTTCTTC.

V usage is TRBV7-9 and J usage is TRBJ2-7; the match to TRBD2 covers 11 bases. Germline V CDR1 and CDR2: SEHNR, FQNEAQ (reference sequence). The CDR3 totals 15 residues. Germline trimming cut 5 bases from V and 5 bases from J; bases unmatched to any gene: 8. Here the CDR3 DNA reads TGTGCCAGCAGCGCTTATGTGGGACTAGCGGACGAGCAGTACTTC. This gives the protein CASSAYVGLADEQYF.

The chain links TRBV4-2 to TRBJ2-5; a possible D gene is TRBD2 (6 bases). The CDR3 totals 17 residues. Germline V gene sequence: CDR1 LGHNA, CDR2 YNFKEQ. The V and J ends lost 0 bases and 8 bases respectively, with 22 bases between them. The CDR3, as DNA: TGTGCCAGCAGCCAAGACCCATCTGGAGGGGCTCTTTTTACCCAGTACTTC. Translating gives CASSQDPSGGALFTQYF.

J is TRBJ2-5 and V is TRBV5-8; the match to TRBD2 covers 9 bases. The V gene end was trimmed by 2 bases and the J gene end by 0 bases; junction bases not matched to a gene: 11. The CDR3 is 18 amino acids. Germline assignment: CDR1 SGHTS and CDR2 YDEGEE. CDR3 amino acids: CASSLGRGGQLNQETQYF. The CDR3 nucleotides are TGTGCCAGCAGCTTAGGGCGGGGGGGCCAGTTGAACCAAGAGACCCAGTACTTC.

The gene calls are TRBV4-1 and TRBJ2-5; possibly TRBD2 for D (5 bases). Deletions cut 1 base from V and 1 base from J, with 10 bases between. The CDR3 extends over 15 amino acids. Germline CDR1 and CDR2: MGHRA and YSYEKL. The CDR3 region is CASSQVMAGQETQYF. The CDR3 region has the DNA TGCGCCAGCAGCCAAGTGATGGCGGGCCAAGAGACCCAGTACTTC.

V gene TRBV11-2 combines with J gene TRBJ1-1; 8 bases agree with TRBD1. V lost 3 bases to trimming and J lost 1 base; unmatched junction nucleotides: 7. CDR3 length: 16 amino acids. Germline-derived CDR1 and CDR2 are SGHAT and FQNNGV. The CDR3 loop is CASSFLTGAKNTEAFF. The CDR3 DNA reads TGTGCCAGCAGCTTTTTGACAGGGGCTAAGAACACTGAAGCTTTCTTT.

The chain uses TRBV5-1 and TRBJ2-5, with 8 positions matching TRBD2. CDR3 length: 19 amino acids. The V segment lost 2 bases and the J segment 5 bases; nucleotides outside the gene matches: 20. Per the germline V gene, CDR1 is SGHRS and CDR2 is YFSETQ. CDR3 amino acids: CASSFHLAGISLSSETQYF. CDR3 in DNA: TGCGCCAGCAGCTTCCATCTAGCGGGTATCAGTTTGTCGTCGGAGACCCAGTACTTC.

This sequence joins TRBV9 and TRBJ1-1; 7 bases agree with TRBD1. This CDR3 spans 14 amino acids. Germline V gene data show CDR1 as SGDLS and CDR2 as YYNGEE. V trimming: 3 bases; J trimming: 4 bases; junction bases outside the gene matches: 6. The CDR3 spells CASSANRGGTEAFF. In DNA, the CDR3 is TGTGCCAGCAGCGCTAACAGGGGAGGCACTGAAGCTTTCTTT.

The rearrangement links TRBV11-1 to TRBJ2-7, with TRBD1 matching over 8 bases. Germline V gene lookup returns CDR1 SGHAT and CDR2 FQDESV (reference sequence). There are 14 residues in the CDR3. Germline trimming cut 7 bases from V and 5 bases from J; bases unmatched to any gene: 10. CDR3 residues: CASTQQGVDDEQYF. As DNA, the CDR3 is TGTGCCAGCACTCAACAGGGGGTGGATGACGAGCAGTACTTC.

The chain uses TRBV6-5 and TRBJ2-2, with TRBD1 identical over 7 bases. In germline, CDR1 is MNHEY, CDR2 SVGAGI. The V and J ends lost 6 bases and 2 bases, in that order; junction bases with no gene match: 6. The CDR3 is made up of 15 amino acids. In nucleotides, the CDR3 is TGTGCCAGCAGAACAGGGGATTTAAACACCGGGGAGCTGTTTTTT. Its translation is CASRTGDLNTGELFF.

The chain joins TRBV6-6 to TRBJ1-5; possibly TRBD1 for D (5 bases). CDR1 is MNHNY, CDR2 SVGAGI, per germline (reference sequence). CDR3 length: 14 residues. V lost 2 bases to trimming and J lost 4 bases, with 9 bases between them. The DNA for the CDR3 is TGTGCCAGCAGTTACAGGGGCCTTAATCAGCCCCAGCATTTT. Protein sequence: CASSYRGLNQPQHF.

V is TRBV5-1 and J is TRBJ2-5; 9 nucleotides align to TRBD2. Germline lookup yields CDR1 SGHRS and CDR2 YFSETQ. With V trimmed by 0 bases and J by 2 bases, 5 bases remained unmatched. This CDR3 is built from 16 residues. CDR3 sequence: CASSLAPAGGQETQYF. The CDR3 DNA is TGCGCCAGCAGCTTGGCTCCAGCGGGGGGTCAAGAGACCCAGTACTTC.

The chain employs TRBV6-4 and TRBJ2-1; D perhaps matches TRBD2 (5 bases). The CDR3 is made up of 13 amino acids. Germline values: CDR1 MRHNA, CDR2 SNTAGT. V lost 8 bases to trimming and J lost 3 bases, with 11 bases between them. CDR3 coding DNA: TGTGCCAGCGCCGCAGAGGGCTACAATGAGCAGTTCTTC. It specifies CASAAEGYNEQFF.